This paragraph reports one T cell receptor (beta chain). This table comes from immunoSEQ multiplex PCR, and its TCRdb copy is limited to in-frame clones, with some not included. The table has approximately 170,000 clones, 92% seen once. The CDR3 contains 16 residues. Germline V gene lookup returns CDR1 SGHAT and CDR2 FQNNGV. Trimming pared 2 bases from V and 1 base from J, leaving 9 bases between. This specimen belongs to a study of control samples from healthy donors and cancer patients. The receptor's source is a woman aged 25 to 39 in good health. Sequencing input: blood. This rearrangement joins TRBV11-2 to TRBJ2-6; no definite D call. CDR3 in DNA: TGTGCCAGCAGCTTACAAGGTTTTTCTGGGGCCAACGTCCTGACTTTC. It translates to CASSLQGFSGANVLTF.